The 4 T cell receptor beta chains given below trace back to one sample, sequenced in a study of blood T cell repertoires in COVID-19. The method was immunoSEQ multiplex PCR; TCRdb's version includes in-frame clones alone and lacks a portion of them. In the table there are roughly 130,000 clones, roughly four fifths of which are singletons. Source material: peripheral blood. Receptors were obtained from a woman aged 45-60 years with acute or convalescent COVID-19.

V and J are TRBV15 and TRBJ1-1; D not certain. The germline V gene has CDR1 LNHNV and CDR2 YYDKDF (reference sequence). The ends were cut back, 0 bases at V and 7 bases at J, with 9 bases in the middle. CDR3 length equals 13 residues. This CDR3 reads CATSRDLPREAFF. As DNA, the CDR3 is TGTGCCACCAGCAGAGATCTACCTCGTGAAGCTTTCTTT.

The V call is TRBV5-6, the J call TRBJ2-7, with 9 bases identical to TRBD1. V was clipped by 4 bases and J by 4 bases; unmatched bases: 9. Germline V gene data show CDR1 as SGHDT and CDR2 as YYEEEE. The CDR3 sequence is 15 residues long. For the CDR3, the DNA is TGTGCCAGCAGCCCGACGGACAGGGGTAGGTACGAGCAGTACTTC. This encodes CASSPTDRGRYEQYF.

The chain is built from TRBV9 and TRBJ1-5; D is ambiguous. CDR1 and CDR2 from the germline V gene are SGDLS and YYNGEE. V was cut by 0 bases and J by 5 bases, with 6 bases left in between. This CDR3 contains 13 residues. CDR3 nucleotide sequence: TGTGCCAGCAGCGTAGCCGAGCATCAGCCCCAGCATTTT. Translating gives CASSVAEHQPQHF.

CDR3 sequence: CASSPPDRGNTEAFF. The CDR3 DNA reads TGTGCCAGCTCACCACCGGACAGGGGGAACACTGAAGCTTTCTTT. This rearrangement joins TRBV18 to TRBJ1-1, with 9 positions matching TRBD1. Unmatched junction bases numbered 0, after V lost 0 bases and J lost 1 base. This CDR3 is 15 amino acids long. Germline loops: CDR1 KGHSH, CDR2 LQKENI.